This T cell receptor beta chain was sequenced for a study of blood T cells in healthy people across ages. On this clonotype: What it recognizes is unknown.

The CDR3 is 13 residues long. The germline V gene encodes CDR1 MNHNY and CDR2 SVGAGI (reference sequence). The V gene end was trimmed by 6 bases and the J gene end by 14 bases; junction bases not matched to a gene: 7. The second PCR ran roughly 7 to 12 cycles with a sample-barcoded 5' primer and J-beta primers. Tags on each cDNA molecule came from a template-switch adaptor with 12 random nucleotides. TCRdb itself ran the 5' RACE reads through MiXCR, one entry per CDR3 protein. The repertoire consists of 800,000 or so distinct CDR3 sequences, with 46% occurring once and the leading ten covering around 18%. The study's findings and limits: Any conclusive comparison of naive versus antigen-experienced cells was prevented by using unsorted PBMCs.

The sequence derives from a man aged 80 or over in good health. The chain combines TRBV6-6 with TRBJ1-6, with 10 bases aligning to TRBD1. The sequencing sample was made of blood. The CDR3 coding sequence is TGTGCCAGCAGGACAGGGGGCGCTGATACCCTCCACTTT. Its translation: CASRTGGADTLHF.